These T cell receptor beta chains were read from a single sample in a study of T cells in Graves' hyperthyroidism and ophthalmopathy. TCRdb used MiXCR to reprocess the multiplex PCR reads, holding one entry per CDR3 protein. Among about 200,000 distinct CDR3 sequences listed, around 16% were seen once. The specimen sequenced was blood. The receptors stem from a man aged 35-49 years with Graves' hyperthyroidism. Both conserved end residues are trimmed from each CDR3. The D gene is left open where the match is weak.

>TRBV29-1|NA
SVGGGRNTGELF
>TRBV4-3|TRBD1
ASSQGTGTGPSSYEQY
>TRBV29-1|TRBD1
SLQGAWSNQPQH
>TRBV7-2|TRBD1
ASRGTEFLPYEQF
>TRBV12-3/TRBV12-4|NA
ASRSGTLSNQPQH
>TRBV15|NA
ATSMEWSSYNEQF
>TRBV4-3|NA
ASSPHSNTEAF
>TRBV2|NA
ASRTATDTQY
>TRBV7-8|NA
ASSLVGSQATQY
>TRBV7-2|TRBD2
ASSLPSGGHKTQY
>TRBV7-9|NA
ASTERGSANSPLH
>TRBV7-2|NA
ASSSMKNTEAF
>TRBV15|NA
ATSRDRGNQPRH
>TRBV6-4|TRBD1
ASSALPGQGPYEQY
>TRBV24-1|NA
ATSAYKSGDTQY
>TRBV24-1|NA
ATEGDASGANVLT
>TRBV19|TRBD1
ASSSADRDGYT
>TRBV18|NA
ASSPDTGFGYT
>TRBV18|NA
ASSPYGGTEAF
>TRBV7-3|TRBD1
ASSPDRVRSYEQY
>TRBV7-3|TRBD2
ASSFQAGEETQY
>TRBV19|NA
ASSTIGHTAGTEAF
>TRBV10-3|NA
AIGEGETQY
>TRBV28|NA
ASSSTTGDLSFTDTQY
>TRBV5-1|TRBD1
ASSPDLGTGDSPLH
>TRBV19|NA
ASSIDGGEQF